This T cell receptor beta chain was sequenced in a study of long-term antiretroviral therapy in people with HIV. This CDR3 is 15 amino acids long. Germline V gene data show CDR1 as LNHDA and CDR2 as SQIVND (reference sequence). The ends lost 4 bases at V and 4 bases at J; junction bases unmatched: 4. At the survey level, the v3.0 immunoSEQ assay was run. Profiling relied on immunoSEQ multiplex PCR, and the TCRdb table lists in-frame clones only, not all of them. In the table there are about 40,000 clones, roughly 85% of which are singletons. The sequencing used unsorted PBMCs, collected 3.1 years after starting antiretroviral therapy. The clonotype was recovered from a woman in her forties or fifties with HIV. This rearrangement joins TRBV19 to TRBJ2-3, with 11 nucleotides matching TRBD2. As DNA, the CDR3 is TGTGCCAGTAGTAGGCTAGCGGGGGGCTCAGATACGCAGTATTTT. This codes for CASSRLAGGSDTQYF.